This T cell receptor beta chain was captured by sequencing in a study of vaccination and CD4 T cells after COVID-19. Background on the study: Two Hispanic individuals were among six male and four female convalescent patients.

Once obtained from cultured CD4+ T cells, the DNA was sequenced using the Oncomine TCR Beta short-read assay. MiXCR, applied by TCRdb to the PCR reads, yields one record per CDR3 protein. The sample yields roughly 13,000 distinct CDR3 sequences, 20% to 25% seen once. This clonotype was seen more than once but under ten times. What it binds is unknown. Described treatment: approximately 10-day PBMC culture with coronavirus spike peptide pools or control peptides (ViraFEST assay). About 1.9 million PBMCs went into each well for culture with approximately 9.8 IU/ml IL-2 and around 10 ug/ml peptide pools. This receptor was identified in a human donor with COVID-19. Source material: cultured CD4+ T cells from blood.

The CDR3 here is CASRRLAGASETQYF. The DNA for the CDR3 is TGTGCCAGTAGAAGACTAGCGGGGGCATCGGAGACCCAGTACTTC. J is TRBJ2-5 and V is TRBV19, with 12 positions matching TRBD2. J gave up 5 bases and V 6 bases, and 7 bases lay outside the gene matches. The CDR3 contains 15 residues. The germline V gene encodes CDR1 LNHDA and CDR2 SQIVND (reference sequence).